The 8 T cell receptor beta chains below all came from one sample that was sequenced in a study of cytomegalovirus exposure and HLA in healthy donors. Some clones are missing from TCRdb's copy, which holds only in-frame ones; the method was immunoSEQ multiplex PCR. Of 100,000 or so clones listed, around 96% are singletons. What was sequenced was PBMCs. These receptors all stem from a woman in her late teens or twenties in good health and CMV-seronegative.

The gene calls are TRBV27 and TRBJ1-5; TRBD1 matches 7 bases. The CDR3 is 13 amino acids. Germline V gene lookup returns CDR1 MNHEY and CDR2 SMNVEV (reference sequence). V was clipped by 6 bases and J by 7 bases; unmatched bases: 6. CDR3 sequence: CASRDRAGQPQHF. The CDR3, as DNA: TGTGCCAGCAGAGACAGGGCGGGACAGCCCCAGCATTTT.

J is TRBJ2-7 and V is TRBV12-2; TRBD1, the table's D call, was not compared with the DNA. TRBV12-2 is a pseudogene locus. CDR3 size: 15 residues. The CDR3 loop reads CASRSYARVTYEQYF. DNA for the CDR3: TGTGCAAGTCGCTCCTACGCCAGGGTTACCTACGAGCAGTACTTC.

This chain links TRBV7-2 with TRBJ1-1; a possible D gene is TRBD1 (6 bases). The CDR3 length is 13 residues. V gave up 2 bases and J gave up 7 bases, with 11 bases separating them. Per the germline V gene, CDR1 is SGHTA and CDR2 is FQGNSA. CDR3 loop: CASSLRAGDEAFF. The DNA of the CDR3 is TGTGCCAGCAGCTTAAGGGCAGGGGATGAAGCTTTCTTT.

The chain uses TRBV9 and TRBJ2-3; 8 bases agree with TRBD1. The CDR3 is 15 amino acids. With 0 bases clipped from V and 3 bases from J, the junction kept 3 bases outside the gene matches. Germline V gene sequence: CDR1 SGDLS, CDR2 YYNGEE. The CDR3 region has the DNA TGTGCCAGCAGCGTAGTGGACAGGGTGACAGATACGCAGTATTTT. Amino acids: CASSVVDRVTDTQYF. The entire variable domain, with the rest obtained from reference TRBV9 and TRBJ2-3, is as follows: DSGVTQTPKHLITATGQRVTLRCSPRSGDLSVYWYQQSLDQGLQFLIQYYNGEERAKGNILERFSAQQFPDLHSELNLSSLELGDSALYFCASSVVDRVTDTQYFGPGTRLTVL.

The rearrangement uses TRBV10-3 and TRBJ1-4; D not resolved. Deletions cut 2 bases from V and 0 bases from J, with 7 bases between. Germline CDR1 is ENHRY and CDR2 is SYGVKD. CDR3 length: 15 amino acids. The CDR3, as DNA: TGTGCCATCAGTGAGACAGCTTCAACTAATGAAAAACTGTTTTTT. It translates to CAISETASTNEKLFF.

CDR3 in DNA: TGTGCCAGCAGCGTAGGAGGCGGGGGGGCATCAGATACGCAGTATTTT. It yields the protein CASSVGGGGASDTQYF. The V gene is TRBV9, the J gene TRBJ2-3; 9 bases align to TRBD2. The V and J ends lost 0 bases and 4 bases, in that order; junction bases with no gene match: 6. In germline, CDR1 is SGDLS, CDR2 YYNGEE. The CDR3 sequence is 16 residues long.

The chain carries TRBV6-5 and TRBJ1-2; the D gene is possibly TRBD1 (5 bases). Trimming took 10 bases from V and 7 from J, leaving 13 bases between them. This CDR3 has 11 residues. Germline loops: CDR1 MNHEY, CDR2 SVGAGI. The CDR3 DNA sequence: TGTGCCACGCAGGGTCTTCTTGGCTACACCTTC. It translates to CATQGLLGYTF.

The rearrangement links TRBV5-1 to TRBJ2-5; D is perhaps TRBD1 (6 bases). The CDR3 covers 14 residues. The V gene's germline CDR1 is SGHRS and CDR2 YFSETQ. V lost 4 bases and J 0 bases, leaving 10 bases between the germline ends. The CDR3 loop reads CASSVGQHQETQYF. CDR3 sequence (DNA): TGCGCCAGCAGCGTAGGACAGCACCAAGAGACCCAGTACTTC.